The 11 T cell receptor beta chains below all came from one sample that was sequenced in a study of blood T cell repertoires in COVID-19. TCRdb keeps only in-frame clones here, not all; method: immunoSEQ multiplex PCR. The sample has some 200,000 clones; about 88% are singletons. The sequenced sample was peripheral blood. The receptors were sampled from an older man with acute or convalescent COVID-19.

V gene TRBV28 combines with J gene TRBJ1-5; a weak D match, TRBD1 (6 bases). V dropped 5 bases and J dropped 0 bases, with 11 bases sitting between them. The CDR3 loop spans 15 amino acids. CDR1 is MDHEN and CDR2 is SYDVKM in the germline V gene. In nucleotides, the CDR3 is TGTGCCAGCAGTGCCGGGGGGCTTAGCAATCAGCCCCAGCATTTT. Amino acids: CASSAGGLSNQPQHF. Full variable domain (rest looked up from reference TRBV28 and TRBJ1-5): DVKVTQSSRYLVKRTGEKVFLECVQDMDHENMFWYRQDPGLGLRLIYFSYDVKMKEKGDIPEGYSVSREKKERFSLILESASTNQTSMYLCASSAGGLSNQPQHFGDGTRLSIL.

V usage is TRBV11-2 and J usage is TRBJ2-7, with a tentative D call TRBD1 (5 bases). The V gene's germline CDR1 is SGHAT and CDR2 FQNNGV. V lost 4 bases and J 2 bases, leaving 15 bases between the germline ends. The CDR3 loop spans 15 amino acids. CDR3 protein: CASSSAVLDTYEQYF. As DNA, the CDR3 is TGTGCCAGCAGCTCCGCCGTATTGGACACCTACGAGCAGTACTTC.

This clone was counted a single time. The V call is TRBV7-2, the J call TRBJ2-1; possibly TRBD2 for D (6 bases). The germline CDR1 and CDR2 sequences are SGHTA and FQGNSA. V was pared by 2 bases and J by 7 bases, with 15 bases between. This CDR3 comprises 15 residues. DNA for the CDR3: TGTGCCAGCAGCTTAAAGACGGGAGTGGGGAATGAGCAGTTCTTC. Translated, it gives CASSLKTGVGNEQFF.

This chain joins TRBV3-1 (or the pseudogene TRBV3-2) and TRBJ1-1, with no clear D. CDR3 length: 11 amino acids. V was clipped by 0 bases and J by 10 bases, with 6 bases between them. The germline V gene has CDR1 LGHDT and CDR2 YNNKEL (reference sequence). The CDR3 loop is CASSQDRVAFF. In DNA, the CDR3 is TGTGCCAGCAGCCAAGATCGTGTAGCTTTCTTT.

The genes are TRBV19 and TRBJ1-5; 7 bases map to TRBD1. Unmatched junction bases numbered 6, after V lost 4 bases and J lost 0 bases. The V gene's germline CDR1 is LNHDA and CDR2 SQIVND (reference sequence). This CDR3 region has 16 residues. CDR3 residues: CASSSTQGYSNQPQHF. CDR3 nucleotide sequence: TGTGCCAGTAGTAGTACACAGGGGTATAGCAATCAGCCCCAGCATTTT.

This chain joins TRBV7-3 and TRBJ2-1; TRBD1 might be the D (6 bases). The V end lost 5 bases, the J end lost 1 base, and 18 bases lay between the germline ends. Germline V gives CDR1 SGHTA, CDR2 FQGTGA. The CDR3 is 17 amino acids. The DNA for the CDR3 is TGTGCCAGCAGCCCGAAGGTTGGGCAGGGGTCCTACAATGAGCAGTTCTTC. Its protein is CASSPKVGQGSYNEQFF.

The genes are TRBV7-2 and TRBJ2-1, with 11 nucleotides matching TRBD2. The germline V gene has CDR1 SGHTA and CDR2 FQGNSA. V lost 3 bases and J lost 8; bases outside the gene matches: 6. This CDR3 is built from 15 residues. CDR3 sequence (DNA): TGTGCCAGCAGCTTCAGACTAGCGGGGAAGGATGAGCAGTTCTTC. The encoded protein is CASSFRLAGKDEQFF.

This clone was seen more than once but under ten times. The genes are TRBV15 and TRBJ1-4; possible D gene TRBD1, 5 bases. Per the germline V gene, CDR1 is LNHNV and CDR2 is YYDKDF (reference sequence). CDR3 length: 16 residues. Trimming pared 3 bases from V and 1 base from J, leaving 12 bases between. The CDR3 sequence is CATSSGRRGTNEKLFF. The CDR3 DNA is TGTGCCACCAGCAGCGGTCGGAGGGGAACTAATGAAAAACTGTTTTTT. The complete variable domain, with remaining parts taken from reference TRBV15 and TRBJ1-4, reads DAMVIQNPRYQVTQFGKPVTLSCSQTLNHNVMYWYQQKSSQAPKLLFHYYDKDFNNEADTPDNFQSRRPNTSFCFLDIRSPGLGDTAMYLCATSSGRRGTNEKLFFGSGTQLSVL.

The CDR3 region is CASSPDRVEQPQHF. For the CDR3, the DNA is TGTGCCAGCAGCCCGGACAGGGTTGAACAGCCCCAGCATTTT. The rearrangement links TRBV11-2 to TRBJ1-5, with 8 bases fitting TRBD1. The CDR3 has 14 amino acids. J was trimmed by 7 bases and V by 5 bases; bases with no gene match: 7. From germline, CDR1 is SGHAT and CDR2 FQNNGV.

In DNA form, the CDR3 reads TGTGCCAGCAGTAGATTCAGCGACACCGGGGAGCTGTTTTTT. Translated, it gives CASSRFSDTGELFF. V gene TRBV6-5 combines with J gene TRBJ2-2; D remains unclear. The V end was cut by 5 bases, the J end by 3 bases, with 10 bases between. This CDR3 is 14 amino acids long. Germline CDR1 reads MNHEY; CDR2 reads SVGAGI.

This clone turned up a few times. V gene TRBV5-8 combines with J gene TRBJ2-7, with 13 bases fitting TRBD2. Germline V gives CDR1 SGHTS, CDR2 YDEGEE. CDR3 size: 18 residues. J gave up 0 bases and V 1 base, and 7 bases lay outside the gene matches. The CDR3 DNA sequence: TGTGCCAGCAGCTTGCGGACTAGCGGGAGTGATAGCTCCTACGAGCAGTACTTC. Protein product: CASSLRTSGSDSSYEQYF.